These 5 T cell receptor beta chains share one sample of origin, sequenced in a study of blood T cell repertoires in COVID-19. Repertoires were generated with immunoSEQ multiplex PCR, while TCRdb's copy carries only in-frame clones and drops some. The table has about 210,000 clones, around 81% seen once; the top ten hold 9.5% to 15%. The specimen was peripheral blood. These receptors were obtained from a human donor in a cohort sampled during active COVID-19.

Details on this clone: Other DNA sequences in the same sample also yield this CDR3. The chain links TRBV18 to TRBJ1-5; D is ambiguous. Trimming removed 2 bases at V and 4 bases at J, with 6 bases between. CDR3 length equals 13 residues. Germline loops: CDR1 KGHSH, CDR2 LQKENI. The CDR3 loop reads CASSPSGNQPQHF. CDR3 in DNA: TGTGCCAGCTCACCATCGGGAAATCAGCCCCAGCATTTT.

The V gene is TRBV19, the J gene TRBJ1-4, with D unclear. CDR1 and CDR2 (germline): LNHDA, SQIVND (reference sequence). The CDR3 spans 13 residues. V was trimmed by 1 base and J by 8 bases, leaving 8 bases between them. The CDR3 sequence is CASSIAAEEKLFF. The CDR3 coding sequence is TGTGCCAGTAGTATAGCGGCGGAGGAAAAACTGTTTTTT.

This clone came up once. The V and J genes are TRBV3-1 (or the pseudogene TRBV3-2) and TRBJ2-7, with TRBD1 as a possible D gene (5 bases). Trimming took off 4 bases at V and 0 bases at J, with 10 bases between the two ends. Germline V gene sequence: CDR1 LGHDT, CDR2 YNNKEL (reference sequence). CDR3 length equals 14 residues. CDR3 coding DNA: TGTGCCAGCAGCCCTGACAGTTACTCCTACGAGCAGTACTTC. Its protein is CASSPDSYSYEQYF.

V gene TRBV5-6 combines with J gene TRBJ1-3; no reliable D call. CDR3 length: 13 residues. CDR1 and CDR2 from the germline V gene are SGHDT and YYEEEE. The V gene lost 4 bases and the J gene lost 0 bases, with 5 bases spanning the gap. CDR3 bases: TGTGCCAGCAGCGCAGTCTCTGGAAACACCATATATTTT. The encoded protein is CASSAVSGNTIYF. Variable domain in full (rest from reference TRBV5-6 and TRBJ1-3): DAGVTQSPTHLIKTRGQQVTLRCSPKSGHDTVSWYQQALGQGPQFIFQYYEEEERQRGNFPDRFSGHQFPNYSSELNVNALLLGDSALYLCASSAVSGNTIYFGEGSWLTVV.

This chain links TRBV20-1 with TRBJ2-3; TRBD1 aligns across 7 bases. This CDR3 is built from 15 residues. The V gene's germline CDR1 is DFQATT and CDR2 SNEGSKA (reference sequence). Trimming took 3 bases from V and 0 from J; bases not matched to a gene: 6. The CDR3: CSASKGAQSTDTQYF. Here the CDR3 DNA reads TGCAGTGCTAGTAAGGGGGCGCAGAGCACAGATACGCAGTATTTT.